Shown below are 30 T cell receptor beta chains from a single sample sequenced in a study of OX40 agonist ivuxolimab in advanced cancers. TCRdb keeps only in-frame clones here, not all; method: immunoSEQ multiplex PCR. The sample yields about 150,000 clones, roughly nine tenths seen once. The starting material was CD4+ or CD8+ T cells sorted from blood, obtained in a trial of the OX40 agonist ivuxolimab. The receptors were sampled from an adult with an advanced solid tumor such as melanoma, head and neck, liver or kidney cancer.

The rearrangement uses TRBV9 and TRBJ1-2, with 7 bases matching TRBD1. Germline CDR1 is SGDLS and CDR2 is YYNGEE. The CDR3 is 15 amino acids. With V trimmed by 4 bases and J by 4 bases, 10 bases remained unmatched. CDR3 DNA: TGTGCCAGCAGCCCCTCGACAGGGATTGTCTATGGCTACACCTTC. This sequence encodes CASSPSTGIVYGYTF.

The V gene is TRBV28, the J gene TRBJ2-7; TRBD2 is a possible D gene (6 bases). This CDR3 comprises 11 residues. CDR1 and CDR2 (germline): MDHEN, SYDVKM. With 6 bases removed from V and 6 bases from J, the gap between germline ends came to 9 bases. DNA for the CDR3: TGTGCCAGCAGGGGGAGGAGCGAGCAGTACTTC. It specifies CASRGRSEQYF.

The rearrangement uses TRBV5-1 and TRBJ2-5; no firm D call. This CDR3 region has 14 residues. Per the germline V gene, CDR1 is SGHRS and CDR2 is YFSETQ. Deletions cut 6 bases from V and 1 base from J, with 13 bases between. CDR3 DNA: TGCGCCAGCACCCTAACCCTCTTCCAAGAGACCCAGTACTTC. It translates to CASTLTLFQETQYF.

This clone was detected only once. CDR3 sequence (DNA): TGCGCCAGCAGCTCTTGGACAGGGCCCGCCTACGAGCAGTACTTC. Its protein is CASSSWTGPAYEQYF. V gene TRBV5-1 combines with J gene TRBJ2-7, with 8 bases lining up with TRBD1. This CDR3 has 15 amino acids. Trimming removed 3 bases from V and 2 bases from J; junction bases left unmatched: 7. CDR1 SGHRS and CDR2 YFSETQ come from the germline V gene.

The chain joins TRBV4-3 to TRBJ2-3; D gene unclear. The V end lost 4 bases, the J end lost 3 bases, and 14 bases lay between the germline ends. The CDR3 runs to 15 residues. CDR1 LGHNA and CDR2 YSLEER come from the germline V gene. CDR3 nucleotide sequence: TGCGCCAGCAGCCTCGCTCTCGGAGCAACAGATACGCAGTATTTT. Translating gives CASSLALGATDTQYF.

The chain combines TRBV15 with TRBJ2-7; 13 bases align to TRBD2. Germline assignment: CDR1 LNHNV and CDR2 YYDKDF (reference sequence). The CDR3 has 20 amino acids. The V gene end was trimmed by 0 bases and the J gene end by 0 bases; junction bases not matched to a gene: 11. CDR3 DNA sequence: TGTGCCACCAGCAGAGACCTCCCCCCGGGACTAGCGGGAAGCTCCTACGAGCAGTACTTC. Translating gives CATSRDLPPGLAGSSYEQYF.

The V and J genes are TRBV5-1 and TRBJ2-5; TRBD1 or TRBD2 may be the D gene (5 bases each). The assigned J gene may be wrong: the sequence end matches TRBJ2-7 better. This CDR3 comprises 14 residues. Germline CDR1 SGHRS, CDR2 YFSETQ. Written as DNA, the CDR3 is TGCGCCAGCAGTTCCGGGACCGTTGTACACGAGCAGTACTTC. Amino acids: CASSSGTVVHEQYF.

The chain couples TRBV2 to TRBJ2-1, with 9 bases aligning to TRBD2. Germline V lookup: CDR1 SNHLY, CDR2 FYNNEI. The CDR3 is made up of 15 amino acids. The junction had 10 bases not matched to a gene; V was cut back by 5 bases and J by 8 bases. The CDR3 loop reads CASSRTSAFFYEQFF. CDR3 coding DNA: TGTGCCAGCAGTAGGACTAGCGCGTTCTTCTATGAGCAGTTCTTC.

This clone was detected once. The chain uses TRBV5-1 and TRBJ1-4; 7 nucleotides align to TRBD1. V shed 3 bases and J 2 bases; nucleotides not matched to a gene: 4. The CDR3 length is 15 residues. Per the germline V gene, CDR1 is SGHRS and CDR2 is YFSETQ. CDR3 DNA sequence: TGCGCCAGCAGCTCCACAGGGGTTACTAATGAAAAACTGTTTTTT. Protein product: CASSSTGVTNEKLFF. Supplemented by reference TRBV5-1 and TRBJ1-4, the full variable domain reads KAGVTQTPRYLIKTRGQQVTLSCSPISGHRSVSWYQQTPGQGLQFLFEYFSETQRNKGNFPGRFSGRQFSNSRSEMNVSTLELGDSALYLCASSSTGVTNEKLFFGSGTQLSVL.

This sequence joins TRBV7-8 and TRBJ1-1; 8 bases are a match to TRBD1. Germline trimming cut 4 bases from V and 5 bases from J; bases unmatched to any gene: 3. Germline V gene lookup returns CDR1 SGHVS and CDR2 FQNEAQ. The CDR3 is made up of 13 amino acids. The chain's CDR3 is CASSYDRGTEAFF. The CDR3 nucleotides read TGTGCCAGCAGCTACGACAGGGGTACTGAAGCTTTCTTT.

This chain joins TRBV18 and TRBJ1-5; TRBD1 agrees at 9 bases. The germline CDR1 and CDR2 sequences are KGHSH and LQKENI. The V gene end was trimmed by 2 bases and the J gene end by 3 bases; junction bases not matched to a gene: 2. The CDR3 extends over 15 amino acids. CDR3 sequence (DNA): TGTGCCAGCTCACCAGGACAGGGGTACAATCAGCCCCAGCATTTT. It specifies CASSPGQGYNQPQHF.

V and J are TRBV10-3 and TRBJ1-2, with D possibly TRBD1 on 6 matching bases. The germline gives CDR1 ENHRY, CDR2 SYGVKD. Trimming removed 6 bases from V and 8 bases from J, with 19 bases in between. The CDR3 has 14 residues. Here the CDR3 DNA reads TGTGCCATCAGCTCTCAGGGGACCTCGGGCGGCTACACCTTC. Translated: CAISSQGTSGGYTF.

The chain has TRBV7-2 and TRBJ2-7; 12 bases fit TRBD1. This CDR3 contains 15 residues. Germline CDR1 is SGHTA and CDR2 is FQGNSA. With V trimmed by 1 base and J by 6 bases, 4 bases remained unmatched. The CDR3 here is CASSLGGTGGSEQYF. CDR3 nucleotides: TGTGCCAGCAGCTTAGGAGGGACAGGGGGCTCCGAGCAGTACTTC.

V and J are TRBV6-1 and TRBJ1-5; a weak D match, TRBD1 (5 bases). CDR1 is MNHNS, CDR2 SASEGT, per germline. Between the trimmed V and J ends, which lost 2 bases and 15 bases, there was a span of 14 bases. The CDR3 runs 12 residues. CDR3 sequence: CASSESGPGVHF. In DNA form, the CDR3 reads TGTGCCAGCAGTGAATCGGGACCGGGGGTGCATTTT.

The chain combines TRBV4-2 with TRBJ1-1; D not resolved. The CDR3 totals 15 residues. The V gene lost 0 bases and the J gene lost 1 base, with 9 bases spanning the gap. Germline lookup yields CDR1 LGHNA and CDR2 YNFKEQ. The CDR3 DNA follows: TGTGCCAGCAGCCAAGATAGCCAGAAGAACACTGAAGCTTTCTTT. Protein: CASSQDSQKNTEAFF.

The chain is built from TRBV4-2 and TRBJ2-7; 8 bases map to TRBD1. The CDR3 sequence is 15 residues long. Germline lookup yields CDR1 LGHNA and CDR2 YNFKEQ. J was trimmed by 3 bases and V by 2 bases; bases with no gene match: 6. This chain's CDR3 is CASSQLGDRIYEQYF. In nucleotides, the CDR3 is TGTGCCAGCAGCCAATTGGGGGACAGGATCTACGAGCAGTACTTC.

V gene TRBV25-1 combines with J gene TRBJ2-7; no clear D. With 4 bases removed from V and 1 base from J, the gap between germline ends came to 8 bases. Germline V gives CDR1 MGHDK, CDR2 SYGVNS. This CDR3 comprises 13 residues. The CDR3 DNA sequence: TGTGCCAGCAGTGTCGGAGCTTCCTACGAGCAGTACTTC. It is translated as CASSVGASYEQYF.

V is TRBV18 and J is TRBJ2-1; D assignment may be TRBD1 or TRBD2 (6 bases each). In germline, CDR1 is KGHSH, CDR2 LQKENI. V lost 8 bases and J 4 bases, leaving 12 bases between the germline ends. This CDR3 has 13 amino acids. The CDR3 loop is CASGGQTYNEQFF. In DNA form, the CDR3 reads TGTGCCAGCGGGGGGCAAACTTACAATGAGCAGTTCTTC. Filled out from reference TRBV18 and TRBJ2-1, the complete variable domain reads NAGVMQNPRHLVRRRGQEARLRCSPMKGHSHVYWYRQLPEEGLKFMVYLQKENIIDESGMPKERFSAEFPKEGPSILRIQQVVRGDSAAYFCASGGQTYNEQFFGPGTRLTVL.

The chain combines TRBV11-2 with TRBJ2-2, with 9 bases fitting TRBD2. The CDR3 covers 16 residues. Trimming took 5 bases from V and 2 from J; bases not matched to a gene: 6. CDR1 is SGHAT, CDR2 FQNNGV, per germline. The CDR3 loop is CASSRTSGSNTGELFF. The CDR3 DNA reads TGTGCCAGCAGCCGAACTAGCGGGTCCAACACCGGGGAGCTGTTTTTT.

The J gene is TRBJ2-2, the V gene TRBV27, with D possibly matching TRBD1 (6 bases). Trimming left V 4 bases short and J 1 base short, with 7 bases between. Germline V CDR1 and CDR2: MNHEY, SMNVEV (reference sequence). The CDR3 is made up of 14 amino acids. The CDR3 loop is CASSWGQNTGELFF. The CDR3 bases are TGTGCCAGCAGTTGGGGACAGAACACCGGGGAGCTGTTTTTT.

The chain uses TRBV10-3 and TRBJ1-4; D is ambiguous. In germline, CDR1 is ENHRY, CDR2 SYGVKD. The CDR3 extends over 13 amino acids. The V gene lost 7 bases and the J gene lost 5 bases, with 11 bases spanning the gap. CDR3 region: CAIKREQNEKLFF. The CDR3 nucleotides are TGTGCCATCAAAAGAGAGCAGAATGAAAAACTGTTTTTT.

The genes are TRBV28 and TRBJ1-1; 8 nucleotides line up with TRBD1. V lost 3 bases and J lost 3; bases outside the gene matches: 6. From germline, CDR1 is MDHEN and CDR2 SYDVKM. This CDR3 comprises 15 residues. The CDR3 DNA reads TGTGCCAGCAGTTTGACAGGGGCGCAATACACTGAAGCTTTCTTT. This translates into CASSLTGAQYTEAFF.

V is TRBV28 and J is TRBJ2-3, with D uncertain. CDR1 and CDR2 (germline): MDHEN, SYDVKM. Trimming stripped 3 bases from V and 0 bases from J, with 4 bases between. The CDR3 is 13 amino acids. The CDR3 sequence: CASSFQSTDTQYF. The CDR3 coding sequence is TGTGCCAGCAGTTTTCAGAGCACAGATACGCAGTATTTT.

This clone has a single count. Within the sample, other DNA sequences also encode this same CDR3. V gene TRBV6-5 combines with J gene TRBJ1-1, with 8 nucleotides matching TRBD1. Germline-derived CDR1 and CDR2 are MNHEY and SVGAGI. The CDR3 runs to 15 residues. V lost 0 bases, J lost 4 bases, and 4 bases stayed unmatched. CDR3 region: CASSYSAGGGTEAFF. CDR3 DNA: TGTGCCAGCAGTTACTCGGCAGGGGGCGGCACTGAAGCTTTCTTT.

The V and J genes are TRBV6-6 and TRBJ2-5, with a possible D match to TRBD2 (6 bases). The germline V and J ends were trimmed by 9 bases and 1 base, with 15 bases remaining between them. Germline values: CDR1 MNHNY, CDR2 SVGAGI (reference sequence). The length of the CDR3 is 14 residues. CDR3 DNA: TGTGCCAGTTTACTTACCGGGGGCCAAGAGACCCAGTACTTC. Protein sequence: CASLLTGGQETQYF.

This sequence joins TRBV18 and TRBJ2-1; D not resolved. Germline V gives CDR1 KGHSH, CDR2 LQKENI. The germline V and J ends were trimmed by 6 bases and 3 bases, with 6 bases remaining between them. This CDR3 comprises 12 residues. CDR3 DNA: TGTGCCAGCTCTCTTAACTACAATGAGCAGTTCTTC. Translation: CASSLNYNEQFF.

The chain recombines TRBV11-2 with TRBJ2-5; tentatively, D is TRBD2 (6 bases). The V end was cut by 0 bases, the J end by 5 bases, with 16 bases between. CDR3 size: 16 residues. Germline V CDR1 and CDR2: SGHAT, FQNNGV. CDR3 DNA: TGTGCCAGCAGCTTAGATCTCCAGCGGGTATCGGAGACCCAGTACTTC. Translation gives CASSLDLQRVSETQYF.

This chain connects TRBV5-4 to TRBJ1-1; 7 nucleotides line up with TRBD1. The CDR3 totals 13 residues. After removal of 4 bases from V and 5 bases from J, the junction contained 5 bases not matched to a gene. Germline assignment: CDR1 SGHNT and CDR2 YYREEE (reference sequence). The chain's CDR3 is CASSRQGGTEAFF. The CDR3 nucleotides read TGTGCCAGCAGCCGTCAGGGGGGGACTGAAGCTTTCTTT. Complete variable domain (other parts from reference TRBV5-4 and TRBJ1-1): ETGVTQSPTHLIKTRGQQVTLRCSSQSGHNTVSWYQQALGQGPQFIFQYYREEENGRGNFPPRFSGLQFPNYSSELNVNALELDDSALYLCASSRQGGTEAFFGQGTRLTVV.

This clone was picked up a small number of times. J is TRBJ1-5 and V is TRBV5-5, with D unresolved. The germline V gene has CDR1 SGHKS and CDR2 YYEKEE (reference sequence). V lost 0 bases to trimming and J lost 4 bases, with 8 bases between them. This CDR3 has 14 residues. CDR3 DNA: TGTGCCAGCAGCTTGGGGCGGGGTAATCAGCCCCAGCATTTT. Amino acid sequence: CASSLGRGNQPQHF.

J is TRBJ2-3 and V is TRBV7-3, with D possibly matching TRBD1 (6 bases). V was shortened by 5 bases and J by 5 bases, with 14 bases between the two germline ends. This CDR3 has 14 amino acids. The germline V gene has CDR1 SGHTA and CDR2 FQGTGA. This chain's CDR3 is CASSETGWGDTQYF. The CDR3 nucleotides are TGTGCCAGCAGCGAGACAGGATGGGGAGATACGCAGTATTTT.